This TCR beta chain was retrieved from a study of blood T cell repertoires in COVID-19. The Seattle patients joined while their infection was active and were tracked longitudinally afterward. Between the trimmed V and J ends, which lost 5 bases and 4 bases, there was a span of 14 bases. CDR1 is SGHVS and CDR2 is FNYEAQ in the germline V gene. The CDR3 is 14 amino acids. Source study methods: Quantification of nucleated cells was approximated via reference gene primer amplification. Assay: immunoSEQ multiplex PCR; the TCRdb copy retains only in-frame clones and omits some. V, J and clone size were drawn from that table, and D and trimming were deduced from the DNA. The data show roughly 200,000 clones, over 80% seen once.

The V and J genes are TRBV7-6 and TRBJ1-2, with D hard to call. The TCR comes from a woman in her twenties or thirties with COVID-19, enrolled during active disease. The sequencing input was peripheral blood. CDR3 in DNA: TGTGCCAGCAGCGAGCCCACCGGGGTCTATGGCTACACCTTC. Translation: CASSEPTGVYGYTF.